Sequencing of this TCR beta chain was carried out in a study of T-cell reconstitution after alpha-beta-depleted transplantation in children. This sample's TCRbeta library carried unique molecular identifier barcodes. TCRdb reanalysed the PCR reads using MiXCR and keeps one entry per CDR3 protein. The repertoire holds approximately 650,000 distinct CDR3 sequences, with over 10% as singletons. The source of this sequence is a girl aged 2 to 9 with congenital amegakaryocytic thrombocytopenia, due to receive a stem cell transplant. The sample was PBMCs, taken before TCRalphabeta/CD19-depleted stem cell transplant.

This CDR3 is CASSSPSGPYEQYF. The CDR3 bases are TGTGCCAGCAGTTCCCCTAGCGGGCCCTACGAGCAGTACTTC. This rearrangement joins TRBV6-5 to TRBJ2-7; 8 bases agree with TRBD2. CDR1 and CDR2 (germline): MNHEY, SVGAGI. This CDR3 is 14 amino acids long. J was trimmed by 2 bases and V by 4 bases; bases with no gene match: 4.